This T cell receptor (beta chain) was recorded in a study of T-cell memory formation after mild COVID-19 listed by TCRdb under 2021. Describing the broader study: Most TCR sequence clusters were specific to one of the two donors. In two donors, T-cell clones that expanded and contracted after mild COVID-19 were followed by sequencing TCRalpha and TCRbeta repertoires longitudinally. The cohort was made up of two young adult volunteers, one female and one male, who were previously healthy.

The study at large found these results: The second-wave clones that peaked on day 37 were not confirmed to be SARS-CoV-2 specific. Only a couple of mild cases were covered in the study, and larger cohorts including severe cases with pre-infection samples were considered necessary. From day 15 to 85, contracting clones showed balanced CD4/CD8 phenotypes, whereas a second wave of clones that expanded from day 15 to 37 leaned towards CD4+. Contracting CD4+ clones were located mainly in the CM and EM memory subsets, whereas CD8+ clones were found to be enriched in EMRA. Some responding clones were found in pre-infection memory, which suggests that pre-existing cross-reactive memory T cells took part in the SARS-CoV-2 response.

Ficoll-Paque density gradient centrifugation was the method used to isolate PBMCs. On this clonotype itself: The antigen this receptor binds is unknown. Per-base qualities were not stored, and no clone one base away is much larger.

The instrument was an Illumina NovaSeq 6000. TCRalpha and TCRbeta cDNA libraries were built by 5'RACE with constant-segment primers, adding sample barcodes and unique molecular identifiers. Trizol reagent was used to extract RNA from every sample. The libraries were amplified in two PCR steps, and the second step added a second sample barcode and Illumina TruSeq adapters. Libraries were sequenced on an Illumina NovaSeq with 2 x 150 bp paired-end reads. In the authors' own workflow: With migec v1.2.7, reads were demultiplexed and then collapsed into UMI-guided consensus sequences. Using mixcr v2.1.11, UMI consensuses were aligned to TRA and TRB V and J templates and then assembled into clonotypes. Clonotypes were classified as expanded or contracted when called significant by both edgeR and NoisET, with noise models trained on biological replicates. For edgeR calls, the thresholds were a false discovery rate-adjusted p below 0.01 and a log2 fold-change of 1. As an exploratory analysis of dynamics, PCA with hierarchical clustering was applied to max-normalized trajectories of the 1000 most abundant clonotypes. Each responding clone was given a CD4 or CD8 phenotype based on the CD4+ and CD8+ repertoires, which had been sequenced separately. Using fastp at Q25 and MiXCR, TCRdb reprocessed the public reads and kept productive beta chains. For every CDR3 protein sequence, its rows merge into one entry that carries the most common genes and DNA. Here the V and J calls rest on TCRdb's processing, not on the authors' analysis. The sample table records hundreds of thousands of distinct CDR3 sequences; roughly 18% of these occur just once. Together, the top ten hold around a fifth of the sample.

There are 13 amino acids in the CDR3, from cysteine to phenylalanine inclusive. This entry keeps only the CDR3 DNA: 39 bases, framed from base 1. V and J lose 7 bases and 0 bases, and a span of 13 bases separates them. The germline V gene sets CDR1 to SQVTM and CDR2 to ANQGSEA. The clonotype comes from a man between 18 and 29 years old who had mild COVID-19 (a few samples of this study predate the infection). The sample titles of this study are shuffled in the database, so cell type and time point are left out; the donor was told from shared clones. Sequenced sample: PBMCs or a T cell subset sorted from them (not recorded which). The chain is made from TRBV29-1 and TRBJ2-7; TRBD2 is a possible D gene, resting on 7 matching bases. The DNA sequence is given as TGCAGCGCCCAAGGGGGGGGCTCCTACGAGCAGTACTTC. Its translation reads: CSAQGGGSYEQYF.